These 21 T cell receptor beta chains originate from one sample sequenced in a study of identical twins. Each CDR3 protein is one row after TCRdb ran MiXCR on the 5' RACE reads. Of hundreds of thousands of distinct CDR3 sequences in the sample, 8.6% are singletons; the top ten hold roughly 0.9%. Another study also made use of these data, one on yellow fever vaccine responses in identical twins.

Sequenced input: PBMCs. The receptors originated from a woman aged 18-30 years in good health.

This clonotype has a handful of counts. The chain employs TRBV27 and TRBJ2-1; 7 bases align to TRBD2. The CDR3 is made up of 15 amino acids. V lost 1 base, J lost 5 bases, and 5 bases stayed unmatched. Germline CDR1 is MNHEY and CDR2 is SMNVEV (reference sequence). This CDR3 is CASSLYGRGNNEQFF. CDR3 sequence (DNA): TGTGCCAGCAGTTTATATGGGCGGGGGAACAATGAGCAGTTCTTC.

CDR3 sequence: CASSGSRTSAYNEQFF. The DNA of the CDR3 is TGTGCCAGCAGCGGCAGCCGGACTAGCGCCTACAATGAGCAGTTCTTC. The chain joins TRBV7-2 to TRBJ2-1, with 9 bases that match TRBD2. Germline CDR1 reads SGHTA; CDR2 reads FQGNSA. CDR3 size: 16 residues. With 5 bases clipped from V and 2 bases from J, the junction kept 7 bases outside the gene matches.

This chain uses TRBV11-2 with TRBJ1-1; TRBD1 might be the D (5 bases). V shed 1 base and J shed 4 bases, with 22 bases lying between them. CDR1 is SGHAT and CDR2 is FQNNGV in the germline V gene. This CDR3 has 18 residues. CDR3 in DNA: TGTGCCAGCAGCTTAGTGGGGCCAAGGGTTACCGGGGGCACTGAAGCTTTCTTT. Translated, it gives CASSLVGPRVTGGTEAFF.

This clonotype was found many times. The chain employs TRBV7-2 and TRBJ2-7; tentative D call: TRBD2 (5 bases). From germline, CDR1 is SGHTA and CDR2 FQGNSA. Trimming cost V 5 bases and J 0 bases, with 14 bases left between them. The CDR3 extends over 15 amino acids. CDR3: CASSILADPSYEQYF. Written as DNA, the CDR3 is TGTGCCAGCAGCATTCTAGCAGATCCCTCCTACGAGCAGTACTTC. Full variable domain (remainder filled in from reference TRBV7-2 and TRBJ2-7): GAGVSQSPSNKVTEKGKDVELRCDPISGHTALYWYRQSLGQGLEFLIYFQGNSAPDKSGLPSDRFSAERTGGSVSTLTIQRTQQEDSAVYLCASSILADPSYEQYFGPGTRLTVT.

The rearrangement links TRBV19 to TRBJ1-6; D is possibly TRBD1 (5 bases). Germline values: CDR1 LNHDA, CDR2 SQIVND (reference sequence). V was pared by 4 bases and J by 10 bases, with 17 bases between. The CDR3 covers 15 residues. The CDR3 loop reads CASSTSAGHRSPLHF. CDR3 sequence (DNA): TGTGCCAGTAGTACCTCTGCAGGACACAGGTCACCCCTCCACTTT.

The chain combines TRBV7-2 with TRBJ2-7; 9 bases align to TRBD1. This CDR3 is 15 amino acids long. The germline V gene encodes CDR1 SGHTA and CDR2 FQGNSA. V was pared by 2 bases and J by 1 base, with 3 bases of the junction left unmatched. The CDR3 DNA sequence: TGTGCCAGCAGCTTAATAGGGACAGGGTCCTACGAGCAGTACTTC. Translated, it gives CASSLIGTGSYEQYF.

At least ten counts were recorded for this clonotype. The J gene is TRBJ2-3, the V gene TRBV12-3 or TRBV12-4; TRBD1 agrees at 11 bases. Germline trimming cut 6 bases from V and 8 bases from J; bases unmatched to any gene: 7. The CDR3 loop spans 14 amino acids. The CDR3 DNA follows: TGTGCCAGCAGCATCCTCGGGACAGGGGGTACGCAGTATTTT. Translated: CASSILGTGGTQYF.

This clonotype showed up many times. V usage is TRBV7-9 and J usage is TRBJ1-1; TRBD1 might be the D (6 bases). This CDR3 is built from 17 residues. Germline CDR1 and CDR2: SEHNR and FQNEAQ (reference sequence). Trimming took off 5 bases at V and 0 bases at J, with 19 bases between the two ends. In DNA, the CDR3 is TGTGCCAGCAGCCCATCGGACAGATACCAGTTGAACACTGAAGCTTTCTTT. Its translation is CASSPSDRYQLNTEAFF.

This clonotype was detected many times. The chain couples TRBV5-1 to TRBJ2-1, with D possibly TRBD1 on 6 matching bases. V was cut by 4 bases and J by 6 bases, with 11 bases left in between. CDR1 is SGHRS and CDR2 is YFSETQ in the germline V gene. CDR3 length equals 13 residues. The CDR3 spells CASSAEQGNEQFF. The CDR3 DNA reads TGCGCCAGCAGCGCTGAACAGGGCAATGAGCAGTTCTTC. Variable domain in full (rest from reference TRBV5-1 and TRBJ2-1): KAGVTQTPRYLIKTRGQQVTLSCSPISGHRSVSWYQQTPGQGLQFLFEYFSETQRNKGNFPGRFSGRQFSNSRSEMNVSTLELGDSALYLCASSAEQGNEQFFGPGTRLTVL.

The rearrangement uses TRBV6-1 and TRBJ1-5; no reliable D call. Germline CDR1 and CDR2: MNHNS and SASEGT. Trimming removed 4 bases at V and 4 bases at J, with 14 bases between. This CDR3 contains 15 residues. The CDR3 DNA sequence: TGTGCCAGCAGTGCCACACACGGATCGAATCAGCCCCAGCATTTT. Amino acid sequence: CASSATHGSNQPQHF.

In its sample, this clonotype was seen many times. In DNA, the CDR3 is TGCAGTGCTAGAGACGTTCGAGGGACTGAGTTAGCGGGAGGCTTCTACGAGCAGTACTTC. It is translated as CSARDVRGTELAGGFYEQYF. The rearrangement joins TRBV20-1 to TRBJ2-7; 10 bases are a match to TRBD2. Per germline, CDR1 DFQATT and CDR2 SNEGSKA (reference sequence). V was pared by 0 bases and J by 3 bases, with 20 bases of the junction left unmatched. The CDR3 runs to 20 residues.

Only a few counts were recorded for this clonotype. The CDR3 spells CAQGTGAYEQYF. The CDR3 nucleotides read TGTGCCCAGGGGACAGGGGCATACGAGCAGTACTTC. The V gene is TRBV30, the J gene TRBJ2-7; TRBD1 aligns across 10 bases. CDR3 size: 12 residues. CDR1 GTSNPN and CDR2 SVGIG come from the germline V gene (reference sequence). V was pared by 8 bases and J by 4 bases, with 5 bases of the junction left unmatched.

Written as DNA, the CDR3 is TGCGCCAGCAGCTTGGTACCTAGCGGGGAGAACGAGCAGTACTTC. Translation gives CASSLVPSGENEQYF. The chain uses TRBV5-1 and TRBJ2-7; 9 nucleotides line up with TRBD2. The CDR3 runs 15 residues. J gave up 5 bases and V 0 bases, and 6 bases lay outside the gene matches. The germline V gene encodes CDR1 SGHRS and CDR2 YFSETQ.

This rearrangement joins TRBV5-5 to TRBJ2-7, with D possibly being TRBD2 (5 bases). Germline CDR1 SGHKS, CDR2 YYEKEE (reference sequence). CDR3 length equals 12 residues. V shed 6 bases and J shed 2 bases, with 9 bases lying between them. The CDR3 loop is CASTYGAYEQYF. In nucleotides, the CDR3 is TGTGCCAGCACATACGGGGCCTACGAGCAGTACTTC.

This clonotype came up a few times. The chain employs TRBV28 and TRBJ2-6; tentatively, D is TRBD1 (6 bases). Per the germline V gene, CDR1 is MDHEN and CDR2 is SYDVKM. The length of the CDR3 is 18 residues. Trimming stripped 1 base from V and 3 bases from J, with 16 bases between. The CDR3 here is CASSLSGVEPGGANVLTF. CDR3 DNA: TGTGCCAGCAGTTTATCAGGGGTAGAACCTGGTGGGGCCAACGTCCTGACTTTC.

This clonotype was recorded a few times. V and J are TRBV5-6 and TRBJ2-7; D possibly corresponds to TRBD1 (5 bases). V dropped 1 base and J dropped 2 bases, with 10 bases sitting between them. The CDR3 is 14 residues long. Germline assignment: CDR1 SGHDT and CDR2 YYEEEE. The CDR3 DNA follows: TGTGCCAGCAGCTTGTCAGGGAAGCCCTACGAGCAGTACTTC. This translates into CASSLSGKPYEQYF.

In this sample, this clonotype turned up many times. This chain links TRBV12-3 or TRBV12-4 with TRBJ2-2, with D perhaps matching TRBD1 (5 bases). This CDR3 has 13 amino acids. With 6 bases removed from V and 6 bases from J, the gap between germline ends came to 11 bases. The CDR3 is CASSSRAAGELFF. Written as DNA, the CDR3 is TGTGCCAGCAGCTCCAGGGCGGCCGGGGAGCTGTTTTTT.

This clonotype has at least ten counts. The gene calls are TRBV12-3 or TRBV12-4 and TRBJ2-7; TRBD2 is a possible D gene (6 bases). The CDR3 is 16 amino acids. Trimming cost V 3 bases and J 3 bases, with 18 bases left between them. CDR3 bases: TGTGCCAGCAGTTTTCTCGCGGGGAGGCCGAACTACGAGCAGTACTTC. Protein: CASSFLAGRPNYEQYF.

This clonotype was counted at least ten times. The CDR3, as DNA: TGTGCCAGCAGTTTTATTAATTCGGACAGTAGCTATGGCTACACCTTC. This gives the protein CASSFINSDSSYGYTF. The V call is TRBV12-3 or TRBV12-4, the J call TRBJ1-2; tentatively, D is TRBD1 (6 bases). There are 16 residues in the CDR3. V was trimmed by 3 bases and J by 4 bases, leaving 18 bases between them.

This clonotype was detected ten times or more. The rearrangement uses TRBV12-3 or TRBV12-4 and TRBJ2-5; the D is unclear. There are 17 residues in the CDR3. The V and J ends lost 1 base and 2 bases respectively, with 17 bases between them. Here the CDR3 DNA reads TGTGCCAGCAGTTTAGTTCCCCTTGGAACAGCTCAAGAGACCCAGTACTTC. Translated: CASSLVPLGTAQETQYF.

This clonotype was found a few times. V is TRBV4-3 and J is TRBJ2-5, with a tentative D call TRBD1 (5 bases). The V gene's germline CDR1 is LGHNA and CDR2 YSLEER. The CDR3 is 15 residues long. Trimming pared 0 bases from V and 3 bases from J, leaving 11 bases between. The CDR3 DNA reads TGCGCCAGCAGCCAAGACGGAACCAGGGAAGAGACCCAGTACTTC. The encoded protein is CASSQDGTREETQYF.